The clone carrying this T cell receptor (beta chain) was counted ten times or more. The antigen remains unidentified. Germline loops: CDR1 SGHVS, CDR2 FQNEAQ. With 2 bases clipped from V and 1 base from J, the junction kept 1 base outside the gene matches. The CDR3 has 14 amino acids. Unique molecular identifiers were built into the TCR beta cDNA libraries. TCRdb re-analysed the PCR reads in MiXCR, keeping a single row per CDR3 protein. The sample contains about 460,000 distinct CDR3 sequences, roughly 46% of which appear only once. This entry is derived from a study of post-analysis software for immune sequencing data. Study at large: Courses of disease covered relapsing-remitting, secondary progressive and progressive-relapsing multiple sclerosis.

Broader study findings: With F measure, samples from one preparation batch clustered together strongly. TRBV5-6, TRBV5-1 and TRBV20-1 were among five TRBV segments more frequent in patients than controls.

Sequenced material: blood. The sequence derives from a girl aged 5 to 17 with multiple sclerosis. The rearrangement joins TRBV7-8 to TRBJ2-7, with 8 bases fitting TRBD2. The CDR3 DNA reads TGTGCCAGCAGCTTACGGGAGGGATCCTACGAGCAGTACTTC. Residues: CASSLREGSYEQYF.